The 27 T cell receptor beta chains below all came from one sample that was sequenced in a study of T cell responses to AZD1222 COVID-19 vaccine. Only in-frame clones appear in the TCRdb table, and some are missing; sequencing was by immunoSEQ multiplex PCR. Of under 60,000 clones listed, 70% to 90% are singletons. The source material was peripheral blood, sampled 28 days after the second AZD1222 dose. These receptors originate from an adult who received the AZD1222 COVID-19 vaccine.

This clone was detected only once. The genes are TRBV9 and TRBJ1-1, with D maybe TRBD1 (6 bases). CDR1 and CDR2 from the germline V gene are SGDLS and YYNGEE. The V end lost 0 bases, the J end lost 5 bases, and 8 bases lay between the germline ends. There are 13 residues in the CDR3. This CDR3 reads CASSVGGATEAFF. The CDR3 DNA reads TGTGCCAGCAGCGTAGGGGGGGCGACTGAAGCTTTCTTT.

The chain employs TRBV4-1 and TRBJ2-7, with TRBD2 matching 7 bases. Germline trimming cut 4 bases from V and 1 base from J; bases unmatched to any gene: 7. Looked up from germline, CDR1 is MGHRA and CDR2 is YSYEKL. The length of the CDR3 is 15 residues. The CDR3 spells CASSRTGTTSYEQYF. The CDR3 DNA is TGCGCCAGCAGCCGAACCGGGACTACGTCCTACGAGCAGTACTTC.

The V gene is TRBV5-5, the J gene TRBJ2-4; unclear D gene. Trimming cost V 4 bases and J 0 bases, with 8 bases left between them. Germline values: CDR1 SGHKS, CDR2 YYEKEE (reference sequence). CDR3 length equals 14 residues. The CDR3 DNA sequence: TGTGCCAGCAGCGGCGCAGTAGCCAAAAACATTCAGTACTTC. Protein product: CASSGAVAKNIQYF.

The gene calls are TRBV6-2 or TRBV6-3 and TRBJ1-2; possible D gene TRBD1, 6 bases. Germline CDR1 is MNHEY and CDR2 is SVGEGT. V was cut by 2 bases and J by 8 bases, with 15 bases left in between. This CDR3 comprises 14 residues. The CDR3 loop reads CASSYQRGIQGYTF. CDR3 DNA sequence: TGTGCCAGCAGTTACCAAAGGGGGATCCAGGGCTACACCTTC.

The genes are TRBV29-1 and TRBJ1-1; tentatively, D is TRBD1 (5 bases). Germline V CDR1 and CDR2: SQVTM, ANQGSEA. Trimming cost V 6 bases and J 4 bases, with 15 bases left between them. The CDR3 consists of 13 residues. CDR3 sequence reads: CSVFGGLSTEAFF. As DNA, the CDR3 is TGCAGCGTCTTCGGGGGTTTGAGCACTGAAGCTTTCTTT.

The genes are TRBV4-2 and TRBJ2-2, with 13 bases identical to TRBD2. Germline-derived CDR1 and CDR2 are LGHNA and YNFKEQ. This CDR3 has 16 amino acids. V dropped 1 base and J dropped 5; count of bases not matched to a gene: 1. The CDR3 sequence: CASSQGTSGSTGELFF. The CDR3 DNA sequence: TGTGCCAGCAGCCAAGGGACTAGCGGGAGTACCGGGGAGCTGTTTTTT.

The rearrangement links TRBV3-1 (or the pseudogene TRBV3-2) to TRBJ1-2; D not certain. With 0 bases removed from V and 7 bases from J, the gap between germline ends came to 15 bases. Germline V CDR1 and CDR2: LGHDT, YNNKEL (reference sequence). The CDR3 covers 15 residues. Here the CDR3 reads CASSQDYEASPGYTF. Written as DNA, the CDR3 is TGTGCCAGCAGCCAAGATTATGAGGCAAGTCCTGGCTACACCTTC.

J is TRBJ2-5 and V is TRBV5-8; D perhaps matches TRBD1 (5 bases). V was trimmed by 4 bases and J by 0 bases, leaving 10 bases between them. The CDR3 has 14 amino acids. Germline V gives CDR1 SGHTS, CDR2 YDEGEE. In DNA form, the CDR3 reads TGTGCCAGCAGCACGTACAGGTACCAAGAGACCCAGTACTTC. This gives the protein CASSTYRYQETQYF.

V is TRBV6-8 and J is TRBJ2-7; D is perhaps TRBD2 (6 bases). The CDR3 consists of 13 residues. In germline, CDR1 is MNHGY, CDR2 SAAAGT. V lost 5 bases to trimming and J lost 8 bases, with 16 bases between them. The CDR3 loop is CASSPRDVRKQYF. The CDR3 DNA reads TGTGCCAGCAGTCCGCGGGACGTCCGAAAGCAGTACTTC.

The rearrangement links TRBV12-3 or TRBV12-4 to TRBJ1-1; 7 bases align to TRBD1. The length of the CDR3 is 13 residues. V lost 5 bases, J lost 5 bases, and 5 bases stayed unmatched. CDR3 sequence (DNA): TGTGCCAGCAGTGTACAACAGGGGACTGAAGCTTTCTTT. This encodes CASSVQQGTEAFF.

This chain uses TRBV6-5 with TRBJ1-6, with 12 bases matching TRBD1. The CDR3 loop spans 15 amino acids. Germline trimming cut 6 bases from V and 7 bases from J; bases unmatched to any gene: 4. Germline loops: CDR1 MNHEY, CDR2 SVGAGI. The CDR3 sequence: CASRGQGAWNSPLHF. The CDR3 nucleotides read TGTGCCAGCAGGGGACAGGGGGCTTGGAATTCACCCCTCCACTTT.

This rearrangement joins TRBV11-2 to TRBJ2-7; no definite D call. The germline V and J ends were trimmed by 3 bases and 4 bases, with 13 bases remaining between them. CDR1 is SGHAT and CDR2 is FQNNGV in the germline V gene. This CDR3 is built from 14 residues. The CDR3 here is CASSLTERLYEQYF. The DNA for the CDR3 is TGTGCCAGCAGCTTGACGGAAAGACTTTACGAGCAGTACTTC.

The chain recombines TRBV3-1 (or the pseudogene TRBV3-2) with TRBJ1-2, with D perhaps TRBD1 (6 bases). Per germline, CDR1 LGHDT and CDR2 YNNKEL (reference sequence). Trimming shortened V by 4 bases and J by 8 bases, and 11 bases separated the two germline ends. The CDR3 loop spans 12 amino acids. The CDR3 coding sequence is TGTGCCAGCAGCCTTGCACAGGGAGGCTACACCTTC. Amino acid sequence: CASSLAQGGYTF.

The chain uses TRBV7-9 and TRBJ2-7; D not certain. V lost 2 bases, J lost 0 bases, and 8 bases lay in between. The germline V gene encodes CDR1 SEHNR and CDR2 FQNEAQ (reference sequence). This CDR3 has 14 amino acids. In nucleotides, the CDR3 is TGTGCCAGCAGCTTATTAGTGAGCTCCTACGAGCAGTACTTC. Translation gives CASSLLVSSYEQYF.

This sequence joins TRBV27 and TRBJ1-5; D ambiguous. Per germline, CDR1 MNHEY and CDR2 SMNVEV (reference sequence). The V end lost 3 bases, the J end lost 6 bases, and 12 bases lay between the germline ends. The CDR3 extends over 14 amino acids. Written as DNA, the CDR3 is TGTGCCAGCAGTTTTAGCTCCCTGGGTCAGCCCCAGCATTTT. Its translation is CASSFSSLGQPQHF.

The chain couples TRBV5-8 to TRBJ2-1; a possible D gene is TRBD2 (5 bases). Trimming cost V 0 bases and J 9 bases, with 10 bases left between them. Per germline, CDR1 SGHTS and CDR2 YDEGEE. The CDR3 sequence is 13 residues long. The DNA for the CDR3 is TGTGCCAGCAGCTTGGACCCTAGCAGTGAGCAGTTCTTC. Translating gives CASSLDPSSEQFF.

This clone turned up a few times. The rearrangement joins TRBV5-1 to TRBJ1-4, with 8 bases identical to TRBD1. From germline, CDR1 is SGHRS and CDR2 YFSETQ. This CDR3 comprises 15 residues. With 2 bases clipped from V and 7 bases from J, the junction kept 7 bases outside the gene matches. The CDR3 bases are TGCGCCAGCAGCTTTTCGACAGGGGTGGGTGAAAAACTGTTTTTT. Its protein is CASSFSTGVGEKLFF.

This clone was found once. J is TRBJ2-3 and V is TRBV29-1; no clear D gene. Between the trimmed V and J ends, which lost 0 bases and 0 bases, there was a span of 7 bases. CDR3 length: 14 residues. CDR1 and CDR2 (germline): SQVTM, ANQGSEA. The DNA for the CDR3 is TGCAGCGTTGAAGACCCAGTTAGCACAGATACGCAGTATTTT. Translating it yields CSVEDPVSTDTQYF.

CDR3 in DNA: TGTGCCACCAGCAGAGCAGGATACGAGCAGTACTTC. Its translation: CATSRAGYEQYF. J is TRBJ2-7 and V is TRBV15; D remains unclear. The CDR3 has 12 amino acids. V was trimmed by 1 base and J by 4 bases, leaving 5 bases between them. The germline V gene has CDR1 LNHNV and CDR2 YYDKDF (reference sequence).

The V call is TRBV11-2, the J call TRBJ2-1; D possibly corresponds to TRBD2 (6 bases). The CDR3 runs 19 residues. Germline values: CDR1 SGHAT, CDR2 FQNNGV. V lost 6 bases to trimming and J lost 1 base, with 25 bases between them. The CDR3 spells CASRELFRVPEGSYNEQFF. In DNA, the CDR3 is TGTGCCAGCAGAGAACTTTTTCGGGTTCCGGAGGGGTCCTACAATGAGCAGTTCTTC.

CDR3 coding DNA: TGTGCCAGTAGTAGTCTTAAGCGGGAGCTAGCCAAAAACATTCAGTACTTC. Its translation: CASSSLKRELAKNIQYF. This chain links TRBV19 with TRBJ2-4; 8 bases are a match to TRBD2. Per the germline V gene, CDR1 is LNHDA and CDR2 is SQIVND (reference sequence). The CDR3 sequence is 17 residues long. V was clipped by 4 bases and J by 0 bases; unmatched bases: 8.

In the case of this clone: The same CDR3 arises from other DNA sequences in this sample as well. The chain combines TRBV27 with TRBJ2-5; D unclear. In germline, CDR1 is MNHEY, CDR2 SMNVEV (reference sequence). With 3 bases removed from V and 4 bases from J, the gap between germline ends came to 3 bases. The CDR3 contains 11 residues. CDR3 protein: CASSLGETQYF. CDR3 nucleotides: TGTGCCAGCAGTTTGGGAGAGACCCAGTACTTC.

The rearrangement uses TRBV27 and TRBJ2-7, with D possibly being TRBD2 (5 bases). Germline CDR1 is MNHEY and CDR2 is SMNVEV (reference sequence). The CDR3 totals 14 residues. V shed 6 bases and J shed 7 bases, with 19 bases lying between them. CDR3 sequence reads: CASSRGPSRREQYF. The CDR3 nucleotides read TGTGCCAGCAGCCGCGGGCCCTCTCGAAGGGAGCAGTACTTC.

J is TRBJ1-5 and V is TRBV6-2 or TRBV6-3; D call uncertain. Germline V CDR1 and CDR2: MNHEY, SVGEGT. Trimming pared 4 bases from V and 7 bases from J, leaving 14 bases between. The CDR3 sequence is 14 residues long. The CDR3 DNA reads as TGTGCCAGCAGTTCCTCACGGGGAAACCAGCCCCAGCATTTT. It is translated as CASSSSRGNQPQHF.

The V and J genes are TRBV5-1 and TRBJ1-2, with TRBD1 as a possible D gene (5 bases). Germline loops: CDR1 SGHRS, CDR2 YFSETQ. This CDR3 has 16 amino acids. V dropped 1 base and J dropped 8 bases, with 21 bases sitting between them. The CDR3 here is CASSLSLTGLGDGYTF. As DNA, the CDR3 is TGCGCCAGCAGCTTGTCCCTTACAGGCCTAGGAGACGGCTACACCTTC.

The rearrangement links TRBV18 to TRBJ2-1, with 8 nucleotides matching TRBD1. V trimming: 0 bases; J trimming: 9 bases; junction bases outside the gene matches: 16. The CDR3 consists of 18 residues. The germline V gene encodes CDR1 KGHSH and CDR2 LQKENI. CDR3 DNA sequence: TGTGCCAGCTCACCACCAATCCTCGGACAGGGCTATTCTGGTGAGCAGTTCTTC. As protein: CASSPPILGQGYSGEQFF.

The chain carries TRBV27 and TRBJ1-1, with TRBD1 matching 9 bases. V shed 3 bases and J 1 base; nucleotides not matched to a gene: 3. Germline CDR1 is MNHEY and CDR2 is SMNVEV (reference sequence). The CDR3 totals 15 residues. CDR3: CASSFTGQGNTEAFF. The DNA of the CDR3 is TGTGCCAGCAGTTTTACGGGACAGGGGAACACTGAAGCTTTCTTT.